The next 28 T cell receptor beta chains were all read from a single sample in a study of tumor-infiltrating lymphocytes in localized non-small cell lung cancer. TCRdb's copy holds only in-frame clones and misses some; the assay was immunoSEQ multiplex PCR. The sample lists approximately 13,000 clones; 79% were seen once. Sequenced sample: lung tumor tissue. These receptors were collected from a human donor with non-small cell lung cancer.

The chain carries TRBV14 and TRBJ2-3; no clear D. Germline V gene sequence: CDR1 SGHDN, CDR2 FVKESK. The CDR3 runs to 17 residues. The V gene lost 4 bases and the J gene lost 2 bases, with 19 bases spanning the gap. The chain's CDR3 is CASSRGVLSSITDTQYF. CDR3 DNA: TGTGCCAGCAGCCGAGGTGTGTTGAGCTCGATCACAGATACGCAGTATTTT.

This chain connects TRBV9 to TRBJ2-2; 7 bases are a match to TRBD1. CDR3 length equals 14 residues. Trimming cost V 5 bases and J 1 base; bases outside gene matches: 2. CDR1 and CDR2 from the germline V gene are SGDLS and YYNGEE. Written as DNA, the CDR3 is TGTGCCAGCAGGCGACAGGGGAACACCGGGGAGCTGTTTTTT. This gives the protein CASRRQGNTGELFF.

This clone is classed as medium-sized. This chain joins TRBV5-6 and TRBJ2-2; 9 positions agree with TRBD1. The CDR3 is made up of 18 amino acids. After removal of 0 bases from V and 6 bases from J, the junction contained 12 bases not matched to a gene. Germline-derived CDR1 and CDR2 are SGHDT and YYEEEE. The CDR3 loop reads CASSLGILTGGRAGELFF. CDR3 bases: TGTGCCAGCAGCTTGGGGATTTTGACAGGGGGAAGGGCCGGGGAGCTGTTTTTT.

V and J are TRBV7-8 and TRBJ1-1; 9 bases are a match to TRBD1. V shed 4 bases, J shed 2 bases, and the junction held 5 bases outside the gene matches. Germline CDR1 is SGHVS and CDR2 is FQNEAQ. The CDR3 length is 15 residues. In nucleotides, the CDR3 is TGTGCCAGCAGCTGGGACAGGGTGCCCAACACTGAAGCTTTCTTT. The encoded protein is CASSWDRVPNTEAFF.

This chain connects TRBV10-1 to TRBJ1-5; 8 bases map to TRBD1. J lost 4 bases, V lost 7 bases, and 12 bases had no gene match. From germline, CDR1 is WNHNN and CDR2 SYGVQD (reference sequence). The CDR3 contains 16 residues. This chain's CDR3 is CASKSKDRELNQPQHF. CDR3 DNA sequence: TGCGCCAGCAAAAGTAAGGACAGGGAATTAAATCAGCCCCAGCATTTT.

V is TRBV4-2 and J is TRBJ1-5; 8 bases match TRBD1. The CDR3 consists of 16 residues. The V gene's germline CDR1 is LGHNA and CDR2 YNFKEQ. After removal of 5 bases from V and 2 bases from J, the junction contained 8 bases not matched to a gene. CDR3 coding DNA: TGTGCCAGCAGCATCGGACAGGGTCCCCGCAATCAGCCCCAGCATTTT. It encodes CASSIGQGPRNQPQHF.

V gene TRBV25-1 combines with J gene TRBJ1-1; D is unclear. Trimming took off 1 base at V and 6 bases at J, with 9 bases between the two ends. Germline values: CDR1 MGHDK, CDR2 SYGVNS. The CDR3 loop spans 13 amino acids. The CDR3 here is CASSESWRSEAFF. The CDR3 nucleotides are TGTGCCAGCAGTGAATCGTGGAGGTCTGAAGCTTTCTTT.

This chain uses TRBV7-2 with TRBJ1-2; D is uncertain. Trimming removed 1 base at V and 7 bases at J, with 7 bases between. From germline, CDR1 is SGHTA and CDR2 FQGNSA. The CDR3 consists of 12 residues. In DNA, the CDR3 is TGTGCCAGCAGCTTAGTATTAGGTGGCTACACCTTC. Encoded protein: CASSLVLGGYTF.

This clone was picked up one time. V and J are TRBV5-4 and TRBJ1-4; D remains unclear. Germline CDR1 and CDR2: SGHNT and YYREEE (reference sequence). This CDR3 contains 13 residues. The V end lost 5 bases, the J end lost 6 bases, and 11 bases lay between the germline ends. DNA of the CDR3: TGTGCCAGCAGTAGACTCGCTGATGAAAAACTGTTTTTT. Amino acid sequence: CASSRLADEKLFF. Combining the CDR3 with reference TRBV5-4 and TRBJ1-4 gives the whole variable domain ETGVTQSPTHLIKTRGQQVTLRCSSQSGHNTVSWYQQALGQGPQFIFQYYREEENGRGNFPPRFSGLQFPNYSSELNVNALELDDSALYLCASSRLADEKLFFGSGTQLSVL.

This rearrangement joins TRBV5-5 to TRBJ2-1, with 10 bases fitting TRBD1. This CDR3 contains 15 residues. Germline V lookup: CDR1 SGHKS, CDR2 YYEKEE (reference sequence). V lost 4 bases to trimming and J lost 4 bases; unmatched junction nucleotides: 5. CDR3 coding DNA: TGTGCCAGCAGCCGGGACAGGGGAGGGTACAATGAGCAGTTCTTC. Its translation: CASSRDRGGYNEQFF.

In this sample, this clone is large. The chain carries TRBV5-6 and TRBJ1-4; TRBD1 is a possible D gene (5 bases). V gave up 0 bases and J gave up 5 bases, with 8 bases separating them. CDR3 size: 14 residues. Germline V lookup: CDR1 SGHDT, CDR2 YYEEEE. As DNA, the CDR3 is TGTGCCAGCAGCTTGGCCGGGGACAATGAAAAACTGTTTTTT. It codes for CASSLAGDNEKLFF.

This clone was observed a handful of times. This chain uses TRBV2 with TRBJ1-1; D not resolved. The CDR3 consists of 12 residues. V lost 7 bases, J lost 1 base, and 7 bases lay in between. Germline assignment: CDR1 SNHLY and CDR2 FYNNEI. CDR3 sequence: CASKHRNTEAFF. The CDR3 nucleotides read TGTGCCAGCAAGCACAGGAACACTGAAGCTTTCTTT.

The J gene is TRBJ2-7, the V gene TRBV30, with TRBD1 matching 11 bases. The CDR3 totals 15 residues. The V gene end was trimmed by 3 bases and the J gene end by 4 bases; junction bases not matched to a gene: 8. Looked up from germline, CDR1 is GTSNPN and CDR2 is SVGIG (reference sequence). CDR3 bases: TGTGCCTGGAGACCCGGACAGGGGGCTATTTACGAGCAGTACTTC. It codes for CAWRPGQGAIYEQYF.

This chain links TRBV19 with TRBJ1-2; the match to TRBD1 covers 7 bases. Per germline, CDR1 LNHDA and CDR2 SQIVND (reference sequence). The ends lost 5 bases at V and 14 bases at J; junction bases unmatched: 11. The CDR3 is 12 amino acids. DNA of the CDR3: TGTGCCAGTAGTCTCGGACAGGTCGCTCGGACCTTC. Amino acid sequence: CASSLGQVARTF.

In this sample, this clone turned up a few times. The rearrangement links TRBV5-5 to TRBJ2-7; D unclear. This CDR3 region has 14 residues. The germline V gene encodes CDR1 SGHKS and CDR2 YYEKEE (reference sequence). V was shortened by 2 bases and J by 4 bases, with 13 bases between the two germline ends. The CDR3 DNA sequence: TGTGCCAGCAGCTTCTTGGACGGTACTTACGAGCAGTACTTC. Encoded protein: CASSFLDGTYEQYF.

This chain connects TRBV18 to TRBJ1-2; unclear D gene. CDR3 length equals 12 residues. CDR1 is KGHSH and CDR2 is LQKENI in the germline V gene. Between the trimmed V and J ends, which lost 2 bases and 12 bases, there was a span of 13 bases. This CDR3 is CASSPVPGNNTF. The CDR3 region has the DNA TGTGCCAGCTCACCAGTTCCGGGGAATAACACCTTC.

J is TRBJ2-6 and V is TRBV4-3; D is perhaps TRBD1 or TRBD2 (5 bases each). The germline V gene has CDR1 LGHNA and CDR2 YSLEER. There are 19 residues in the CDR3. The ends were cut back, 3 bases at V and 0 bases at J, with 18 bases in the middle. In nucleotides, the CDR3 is TGCGCCAGCAGCCAGGCGAACCGGGACCCCGGCTCTGGGGCCAACGTCCTGACTTTC. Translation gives CASSQANRDPGSGANVLTF.

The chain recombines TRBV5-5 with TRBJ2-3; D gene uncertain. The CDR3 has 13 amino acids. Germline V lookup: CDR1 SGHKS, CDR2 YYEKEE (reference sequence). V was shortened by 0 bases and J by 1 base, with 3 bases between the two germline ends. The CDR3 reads CASSLVGTDTQYF. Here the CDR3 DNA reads TGTGCCAGCAGCTTGGTTGGCACAGATACGCAGTATTTT. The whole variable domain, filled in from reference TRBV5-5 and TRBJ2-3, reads DAGVTQSPTHLIKTRGQQVTLRCSPISGHKSVSWYQQVLGQGPQFIFQYYEKEERGRGNFPDRFSARQFPNYSSELNVNALLLGDSALYLCASSLVGTDTQYFGPGTRLTVL.

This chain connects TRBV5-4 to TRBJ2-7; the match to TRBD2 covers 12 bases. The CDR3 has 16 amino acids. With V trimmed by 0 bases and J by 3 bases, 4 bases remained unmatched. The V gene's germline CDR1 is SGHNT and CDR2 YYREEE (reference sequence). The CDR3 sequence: CASSLGSSGRGYEQYF. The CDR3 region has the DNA TGTGCCAGCAGCTTGGGGTCTAGCGGGAGGGGCTACGAGCAGTACTTC.

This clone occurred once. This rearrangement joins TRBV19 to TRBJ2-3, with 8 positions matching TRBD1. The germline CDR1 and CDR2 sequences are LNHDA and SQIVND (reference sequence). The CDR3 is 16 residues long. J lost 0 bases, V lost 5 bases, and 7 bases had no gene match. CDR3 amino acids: CASSEDRAKSTDTQYF. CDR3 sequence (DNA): TGTGCCAGTAGTGAGGACAGGGCAAAAAGCACAGATACGCAGTATTTT.

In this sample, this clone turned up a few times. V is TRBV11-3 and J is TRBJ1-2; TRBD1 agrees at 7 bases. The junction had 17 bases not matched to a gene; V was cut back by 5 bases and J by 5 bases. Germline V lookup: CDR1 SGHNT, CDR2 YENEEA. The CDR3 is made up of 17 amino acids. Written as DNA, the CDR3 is TGTGCCAGCAGCCCTACATCCGACAGGGATCGTAGGTATGGCTACACCTTC. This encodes CASSPTSDRDRRYGYTF.

CDR3 bases: TGTGCCAGCAGTCCCTCGTCCACTCGTAGCTACACCTTC. Translation: CASSPSSTRSYTF. The chain combines TRBV27 with TRBJ1-2; D gene unclear. The length of the CDR3 is 13 residues. Germline V gives CDR1 MNHEY, CDR2 SMNVEV (reference sequence). V was cut by 5 bases and J by 9 bases, with 16 bases left in between.

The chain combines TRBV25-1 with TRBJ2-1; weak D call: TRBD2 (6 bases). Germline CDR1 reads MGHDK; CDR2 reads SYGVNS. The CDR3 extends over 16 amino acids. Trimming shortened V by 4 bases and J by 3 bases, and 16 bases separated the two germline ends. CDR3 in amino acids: CASSAGGAERYNEQFF. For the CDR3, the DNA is TGTGCCAGCAGTGCCGGGGGAGCGGAGCGCTACAATGAGCAGTTCTTC.

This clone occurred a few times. CDR3 loop: CASSFGRQQETQYF. DNA of the CDR3: TGTGCCAGCAGCTTTGGGAGACAGCAAGAGACCCAGTACTTC. The chain carries TRBV5-4 and TRBJ2-5, with D perhaps assigned TRBD1 or TRBD2 (5 bases each). Germline V gives CDR1 SGHNT, CDR2 YYREEE (reference sequence). The CDR3 covers 14 residues. Trimming took off 2 bases at V and 2 bases at J, with 10 bases between the two ends.

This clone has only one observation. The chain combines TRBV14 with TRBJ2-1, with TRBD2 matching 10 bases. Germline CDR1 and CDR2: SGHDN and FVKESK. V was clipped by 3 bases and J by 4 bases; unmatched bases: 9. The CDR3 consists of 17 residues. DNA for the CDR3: TGTGCCAGCAGCCAGGGATCTAGCGGGGGAAAATACAATGAGCAGTTCTTC. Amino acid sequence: CASSQGSSGGKYNEQFF.

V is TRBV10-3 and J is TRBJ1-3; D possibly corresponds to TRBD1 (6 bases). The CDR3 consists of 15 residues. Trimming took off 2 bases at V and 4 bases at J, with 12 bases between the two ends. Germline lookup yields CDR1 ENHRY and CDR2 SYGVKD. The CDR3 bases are TGTGCCATCAGTGAGGCGGGGGGCTCAGGAAACACCATATATTTT. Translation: CAISEAGGSGNTIYF.

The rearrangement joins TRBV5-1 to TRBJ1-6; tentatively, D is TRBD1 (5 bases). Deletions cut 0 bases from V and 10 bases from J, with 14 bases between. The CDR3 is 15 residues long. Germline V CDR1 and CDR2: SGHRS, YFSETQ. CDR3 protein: CASSLGFQGGSPLHF. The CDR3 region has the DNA TGCGCCAGCAGCTTGGGGTTCCAGGGTGGCTCACCCCTCCACTTT.

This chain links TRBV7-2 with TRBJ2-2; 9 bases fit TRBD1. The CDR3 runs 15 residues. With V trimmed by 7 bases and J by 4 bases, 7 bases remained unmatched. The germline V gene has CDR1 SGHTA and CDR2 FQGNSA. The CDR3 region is CASTPGTGFTGELFF. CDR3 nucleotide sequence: TGTGCCAGCACCCCCGGGACAGGGTTCACCGGGGAGCTGTTTTTT.